Listed here is a single T cell receptor beta chain. Germline V gene lookup returns CDR1 KGHDR and CDR2 SFDVKD. Trimming cost V 3 bases and J 7 bases, with 12 bases left between them. The CDR3 covers 14 residues. The authors negatively isolated CD8+ and CD4+ T cells and FACS-enriched TEMRA cells. The data originate from a study of CD8 T cells in Susac syndrome. Random hexamers were used to reverse transcribe an amount of about 0.45 to 1 ug RNA. Multiplex immunoSEQ PCR targeted 54 Vbeta and 13 Jbeta TCR beta segments. TCRdb redid the calling of the immunoSEQ multiplex PCR reads with MiXCR, one entry per CDR3 protein. The table shows 130,000 to 150,000 distinct CDR3 sequences, with 94% occurring only once.

This TCR came from a human donor in good health. Sequences were obtained from CD4+ T cells from PBMCs. J is TRBJ2-1 and V is TRBV24-1; D tentatively reads TRBD1 or TRBD2 (5 bases each). CDR3 nucleotides: TGTGCCACCAGTGATGGGACCGTACGGAATGAGCAGTTCTTC. Translating it yields CATSDGTVRNEQFF.